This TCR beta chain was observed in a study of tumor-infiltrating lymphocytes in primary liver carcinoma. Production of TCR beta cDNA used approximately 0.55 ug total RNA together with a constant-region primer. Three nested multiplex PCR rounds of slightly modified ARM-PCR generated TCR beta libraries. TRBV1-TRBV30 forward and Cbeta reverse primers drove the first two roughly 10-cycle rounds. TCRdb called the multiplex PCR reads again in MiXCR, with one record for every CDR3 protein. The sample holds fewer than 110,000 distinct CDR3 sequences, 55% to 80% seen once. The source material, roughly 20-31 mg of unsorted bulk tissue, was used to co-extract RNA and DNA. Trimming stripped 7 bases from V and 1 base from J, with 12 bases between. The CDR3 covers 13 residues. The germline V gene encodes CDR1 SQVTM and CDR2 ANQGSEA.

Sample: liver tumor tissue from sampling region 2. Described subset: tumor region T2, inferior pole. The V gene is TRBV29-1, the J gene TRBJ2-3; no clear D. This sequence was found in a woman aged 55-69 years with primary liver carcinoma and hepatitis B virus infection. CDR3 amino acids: CSAAVTGTDTQYF. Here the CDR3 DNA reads TGCAGCGCTGCGGTGACGGGCACAGATACGCAGTATTTT.